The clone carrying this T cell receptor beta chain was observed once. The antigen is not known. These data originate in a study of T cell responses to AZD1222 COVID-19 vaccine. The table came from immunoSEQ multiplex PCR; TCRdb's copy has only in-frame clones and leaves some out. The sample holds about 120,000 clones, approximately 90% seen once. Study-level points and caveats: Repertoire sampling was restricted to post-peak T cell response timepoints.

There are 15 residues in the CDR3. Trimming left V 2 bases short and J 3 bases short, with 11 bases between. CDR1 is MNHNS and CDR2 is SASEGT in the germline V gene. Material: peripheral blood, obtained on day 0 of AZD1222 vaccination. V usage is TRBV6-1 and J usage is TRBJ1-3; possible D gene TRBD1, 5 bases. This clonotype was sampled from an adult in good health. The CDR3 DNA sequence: TGTGCCAGCAGTGAATGGGGGTTGGGTGGAAACACCATATATTTT. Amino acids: CASSEWGLGGNTIYF.